This T cell receptor (beta chain) is from a study of Ad26.COV2.S vaccination and SARS-CoV-2 variants. Study background: The donor was enrolled in the Ad26.COV2.S arm of the COV1001 trial. Dosing was one shot or two shots 56 days apart. General study findings and limits: After vaccination, substantial breadth of spike-specific CD8+ and CD4+ responses was reported.

Treatment specified: approximately 18 received Ad26.COV2.S at low or high dose, single or two shots; roughly 5 received placebo; per-sample allocation not given. The samples date from day 63 after the first vaccine or placebo injection. Boston hosted the donor, who was an adult aged 18-55 years. Repertoires were generated with immunoSEQ multiplex PCR, while TCRdb's copy carries only in-frame clones and drops some. The sample lists about 320,000 clones, just over 85% occurring once. As for this clone: Antigen: not known.

The TCR originated in a person aged 18-60 years who received the Ad26.COV2.S COVID-19 vaccine or a placebo. Sequences were derived from peripheral blood, sampled in a trial of Ad26.COV2.S vaccine versus placebo.

The CDR3 DNA reads as TGTGCTAGTGGTTTGGGTTCAGGCTCCTACAATGAGCAGTTCTTC. Protein: CASGLGSGSYNEQFF. The chain joins TRBV12-5 to TRBJ2-1; D is undetermined. V was cut by 1 base and J by 0 bases, with 7 bases left in between. CDR3 length: 15 residues. From germline, CDR1 is LGHNT and CDR2 FRNRAP.